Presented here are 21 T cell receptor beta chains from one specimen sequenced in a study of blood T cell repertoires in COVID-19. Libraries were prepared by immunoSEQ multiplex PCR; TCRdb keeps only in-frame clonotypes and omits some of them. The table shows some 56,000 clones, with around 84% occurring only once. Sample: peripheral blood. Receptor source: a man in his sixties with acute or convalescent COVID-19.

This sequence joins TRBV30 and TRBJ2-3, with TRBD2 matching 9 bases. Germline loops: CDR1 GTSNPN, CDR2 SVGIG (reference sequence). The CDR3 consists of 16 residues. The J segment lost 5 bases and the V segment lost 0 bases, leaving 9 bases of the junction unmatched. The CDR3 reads CAWSVKGGGAGDTQYF. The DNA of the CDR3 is TGTGCCTGGAGTGTAAAGGGCGGGGGGGCAGGAGATACGCAGTATTTT.

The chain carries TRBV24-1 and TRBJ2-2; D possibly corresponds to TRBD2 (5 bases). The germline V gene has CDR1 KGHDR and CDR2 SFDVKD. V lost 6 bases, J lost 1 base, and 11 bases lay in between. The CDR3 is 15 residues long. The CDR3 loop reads CATSRAGGNTGELFF. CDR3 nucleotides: TGTGCCACCAGTCGGGCAGGAGGGAACACCGGGGAGCTGTTTTTT.

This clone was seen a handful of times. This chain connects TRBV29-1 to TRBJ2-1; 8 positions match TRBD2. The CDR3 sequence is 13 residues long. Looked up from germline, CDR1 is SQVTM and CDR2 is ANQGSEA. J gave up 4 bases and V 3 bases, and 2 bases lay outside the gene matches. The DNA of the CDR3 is TGCAGCGTTGACGGGGGGGTGTACAATGAGCAGTTCTTC. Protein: CSVDGGVYNEQFF.

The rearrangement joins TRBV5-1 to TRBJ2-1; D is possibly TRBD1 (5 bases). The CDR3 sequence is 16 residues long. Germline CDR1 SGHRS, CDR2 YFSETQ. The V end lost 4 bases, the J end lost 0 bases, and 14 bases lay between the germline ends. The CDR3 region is CASSPTARSSYNEQFF. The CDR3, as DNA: TGCGCCAGCAGCCCGACAGCCCGGAGCTCCTACAATGAGCAGTTCTTC.

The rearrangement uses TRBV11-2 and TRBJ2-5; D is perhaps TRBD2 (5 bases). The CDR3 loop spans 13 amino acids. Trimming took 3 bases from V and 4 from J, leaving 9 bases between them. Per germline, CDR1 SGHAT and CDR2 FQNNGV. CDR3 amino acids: CASSLRVRETQYF. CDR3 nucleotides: TGTGCCAGCAGCTTGAGGGTACGAGAGACCCAGTACTTC.

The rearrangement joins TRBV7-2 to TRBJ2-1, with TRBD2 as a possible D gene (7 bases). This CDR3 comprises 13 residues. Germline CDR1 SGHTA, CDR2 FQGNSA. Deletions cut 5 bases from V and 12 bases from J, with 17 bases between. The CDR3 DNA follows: TGTGCCAGCAGCACCTACGGGGGGCCTAGGCAGTTCTTC. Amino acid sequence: CASSTYGGPRQFF.

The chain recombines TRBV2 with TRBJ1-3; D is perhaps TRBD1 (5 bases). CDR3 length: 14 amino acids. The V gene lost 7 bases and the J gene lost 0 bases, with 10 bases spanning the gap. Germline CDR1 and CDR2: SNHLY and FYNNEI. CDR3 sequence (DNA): TGTGCCAGCACAACCGACAGCTCTGGAAACACCATATATTTT. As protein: CASTTDSSGNTIYF.

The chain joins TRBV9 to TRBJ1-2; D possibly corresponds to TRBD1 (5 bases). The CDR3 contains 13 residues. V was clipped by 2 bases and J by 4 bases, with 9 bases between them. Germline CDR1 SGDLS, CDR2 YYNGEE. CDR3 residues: CASSVAGPYGYTF. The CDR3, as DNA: TGTGCCAGCAGCGTCGCAGGGCCCTATGGCTACACCTTC.

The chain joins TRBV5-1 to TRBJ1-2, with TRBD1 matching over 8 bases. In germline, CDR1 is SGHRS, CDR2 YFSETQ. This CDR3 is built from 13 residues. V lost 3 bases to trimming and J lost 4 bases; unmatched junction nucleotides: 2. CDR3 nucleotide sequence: TGCGCCAGCAGCTCTGACAGGGGCTATGGCTACACCTTC. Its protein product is CASSSDRGYGYTF.

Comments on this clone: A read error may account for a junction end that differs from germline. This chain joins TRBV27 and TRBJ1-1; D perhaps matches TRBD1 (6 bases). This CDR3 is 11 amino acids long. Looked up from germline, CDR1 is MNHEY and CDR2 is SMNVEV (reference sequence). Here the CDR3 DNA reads TGTGCCAGCAGTTTGAGGGGGTTCCTCCAATTT. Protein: CASSLRGFLQF.

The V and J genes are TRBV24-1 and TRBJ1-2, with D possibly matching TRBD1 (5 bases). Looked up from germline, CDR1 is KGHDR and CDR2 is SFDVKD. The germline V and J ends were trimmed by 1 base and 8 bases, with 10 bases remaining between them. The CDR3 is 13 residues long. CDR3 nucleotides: TGTGCCACCAGTGATTTTTCAGGGAAGGGCTACACCTTC. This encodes CATSDFSGKGYTF.

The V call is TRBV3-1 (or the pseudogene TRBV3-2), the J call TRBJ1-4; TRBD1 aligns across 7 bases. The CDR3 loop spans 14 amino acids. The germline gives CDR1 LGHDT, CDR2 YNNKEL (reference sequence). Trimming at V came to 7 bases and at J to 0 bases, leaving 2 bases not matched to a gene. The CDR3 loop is CASTRGTTNEKLFF. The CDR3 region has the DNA TGTGCCAGCACCAGGGGGACAACTAATGAAAAACTGTTTTTT.

The CDR3 nucleotides are TGTGCCACCAGTGATTTGGGAACAGGGGACACCGGGGAGCTGTTTTTT. Translated, it gives CATSDLGTGDTGELFF. The gene calls are TRBV24-1 and TRBJ2-2; 7 nucleotides line up with TRBD1. With 0 bases clipped from V and 3 bases from J, the junction kept 3 bases outside the gene matches. CDR3 length: 16 residues. CDR1 is KGHDR and CDR2 is SFDVKD in the germline V gene.

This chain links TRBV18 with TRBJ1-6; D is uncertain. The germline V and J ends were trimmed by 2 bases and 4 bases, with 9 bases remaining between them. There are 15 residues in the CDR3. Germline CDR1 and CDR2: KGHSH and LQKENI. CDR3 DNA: TGTGCCAGCTCACCAGGGGAGGGTTATAATTCACCCCTCCACTTT. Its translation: CASSPGEGYNSPLHF.

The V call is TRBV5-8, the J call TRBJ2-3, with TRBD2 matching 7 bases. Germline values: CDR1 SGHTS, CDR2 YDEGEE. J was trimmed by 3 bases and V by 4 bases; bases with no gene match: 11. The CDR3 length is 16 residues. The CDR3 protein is CASSGGGSPNTDTQYF. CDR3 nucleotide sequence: TGTGCCAGCAGCGGGGGGGGGTCCCCAAATACAGATACGCAGTATTTT.

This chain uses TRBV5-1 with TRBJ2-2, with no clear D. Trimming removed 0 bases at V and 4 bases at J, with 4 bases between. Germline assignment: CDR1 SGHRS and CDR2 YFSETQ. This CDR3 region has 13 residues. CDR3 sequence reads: CASSLVITGELFF. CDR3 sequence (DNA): TGCGCCAGCAGCTTGGTAATCACCGGGGAGCTGTTTTTT.

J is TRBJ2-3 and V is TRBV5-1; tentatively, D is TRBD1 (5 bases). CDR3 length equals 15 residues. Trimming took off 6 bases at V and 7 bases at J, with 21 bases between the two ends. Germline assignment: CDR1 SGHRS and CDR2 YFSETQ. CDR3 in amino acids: CASTPRGTVQNTQYF. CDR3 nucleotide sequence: TGCGCCAGCACCCCAAGGGGCACCGTTCAAAATACGCAGTATTTT.

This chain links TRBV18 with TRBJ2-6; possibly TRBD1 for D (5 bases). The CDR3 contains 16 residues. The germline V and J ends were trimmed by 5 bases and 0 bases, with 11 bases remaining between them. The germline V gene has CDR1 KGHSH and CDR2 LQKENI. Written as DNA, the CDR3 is TGTGCCAGCTCATCGTCAGGGTTCTCTGGGGCCAACGTCCTGACTTTC. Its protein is CASSSSGFSGANVLTF.

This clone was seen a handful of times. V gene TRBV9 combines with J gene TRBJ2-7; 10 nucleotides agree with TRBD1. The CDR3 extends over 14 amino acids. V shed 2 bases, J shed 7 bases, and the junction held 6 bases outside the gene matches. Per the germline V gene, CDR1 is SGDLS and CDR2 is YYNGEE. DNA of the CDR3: TGTGCCAGCAGCGTCGGACAGGGGGTAATGGAGCAGTACTTC. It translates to CASSVGQGVMEQYF.

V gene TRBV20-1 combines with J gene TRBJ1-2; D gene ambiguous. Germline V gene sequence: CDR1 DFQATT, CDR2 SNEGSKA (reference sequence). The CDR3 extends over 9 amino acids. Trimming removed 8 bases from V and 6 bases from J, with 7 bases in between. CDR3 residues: CSPRDGYTF. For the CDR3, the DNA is TGCAGTCCTCGGGATGGCTACACCTTC.

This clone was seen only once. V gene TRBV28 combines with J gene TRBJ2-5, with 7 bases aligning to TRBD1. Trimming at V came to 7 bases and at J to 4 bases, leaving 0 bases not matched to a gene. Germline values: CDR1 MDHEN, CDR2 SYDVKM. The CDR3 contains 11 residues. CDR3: CASNRGETQYF. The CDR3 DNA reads TGTGCCAGCAACAGGGGAGAGACCCAGTACTTC.